These 24 T cell receptor beta chains originate from one sample sequenced in a study of early T cells in non-severe SARS-CoV-2 infection. TCRdb analysed the 5' RACE reads with MiXCR anew, one entry per CDR3 protein. The sample lists 87,000 or so distinct CDR3 sequences; approximately 15% were seen once. Material: whole blood. The receptors shown here come from an adult who was a healthcare worker with PCR-confirmed SARS-CoV-2 infection or an uninfected control (not recorded which).

This clonotype has more than one count but fewer than ten. Written as DNA, the CDR3 is TGTGCCAGCAGCCGGGGGGGGACCGGAAACACCATATATTTT. Translated: CASSRGGTGNTIYF. This rearrangement joins TRBV6-5 to TRBJ1-3, with D maybe TRBD1 (5 bases). This CDR3 contains 14 residues. With 6 bases removed from V and 4 bases from J, the gap between germline ends came to 13 bases. The germline V gene encodes CDR1 MNHEY and CDR2 SVGAGI.

This clonotype occurred many times. This chain links TRBV7-6 with TRBJ2-3, with 11 bases identical to TRBD2. Germline lookup yields CDR1 SGHVS and CDR2 FNYEAQ. V shed 2 bases and J 2 bases; nucleotides not matched to a gene: 3. The CDR3 runs 16 residues. The CDR3 nucleotides are TGTGCCAGCAGCTTAACTAGCGGGGGCCTCACAGATACGCAGTATTTT. Translating gives CASSLTSGGLTDTQYF.

This clonotype was seen many times. The V call is TRBV6-6, the J call TRBJ1-1; 11 bases are shared with TRBD1. This CDR3 is 14 amino acids long. Germline lookup yields CDR1 MNHNY and CDR2 SVGAGI (reference sequence). Germline trimming cut 2 bases from V and 8 bases from J; bases unmatched to any gene: 4. Here the CDR3 DNA reads TGTGCCAGCAGTTACGGACAGGGGGCCTACGAAGCTTTCTTT. It translates to CASSYGQGAYEAFF.

The chain is built from TRBV4-2 and TRBJ2-1; 11 nucleotides match TRBD2. This CDR3 contains 16 residues. CDR1 is LGHNA, CDR2 YNFKEQ, per germline. V lost 4 bases to trimming and J lost 7 bases; unmatched junction nucleotides: 9. CDR3 protein: CASSRVIAGGENEQFF. CDR3 DNA: TGTGCCAGCAGCCGCGTGATAGCGGGGGGGGAAAATGAGCAGTTCTTC.

The CDR3, as DNA: TGCAGCGTTGAAAAGGGGGATGTCGCCCAGTACTTC. Amino acid sequence: CSVEKGDVAQYF. This sequence joins TRBV29-1 and TRBJ2-5; possible D gene TRBD1, 6 bases. V was cut by 2 bases and J by 9 bases, with 13 bases left in between. The germline V gene has CDR1 SQVTM and CDR2 ANQGSEA. CDR3 length: 12 amino acids.

J is TRBJ2-7 and V is TRBV4-1; 8 bases map to TRBD2. Germline V CDR1 and CDR2: MGHRA, YSYEKL. J gave up 3 bases and V 4 bases, and 20 bases lay outside the gene matches. The CDR3 totals 19 residues. CDR3 amino acids: CASSPIGAGGEVTGYEQYF. CDR3 nucleotides: TGCGCCAGCAGCCCCATCGGCGCGGGGGGCGAAGTAACCGGCTACGAGCAGTACTTC.

The V and J genes are TRBV5-4 and TRBJ2-1; no clear D. Germline CDR1 reads SGHNT; CDR2 reads YYREEE (reference sequence). Trimming removed 4 bases from V and 4 bases from J, with 15 bases in between. CDR3 length equals 15 residues. The CDR3 protein is CASSSTEVSYNEQFF. DNA of the CDR3: TGTGCCAGCAGCAGTACAGAAGTATCATACAATGAGCAGTTCTTC.

This clonotype was counted between two and nine times. The gene calls are TRBV20-1 and TRBJ1-2, with D uncertain. CDR3 size: 14 residues. CDR1 DFQATT and CDR2 SNEGSKA come from the germline V gene (reference sequence). V was pared by 3 bases and J by 3 bases, with 14 bases between. The chain's CDR3 is CSASPIDGYYGYTF. CDR3 nucleotide sequence: TGCAGTGCTAGCCCCATCGACGGCTACTATGGCTACACCTTC.

The V call is TRBV19, the J call TRBJ2-2, with D perhaps matching TRBD1 (6 bases). The CDR3 totals 15 residues. V lost 6 bases and J lost 3, with 14 bases in between. Looked up from germline, CDR1 is LNHDA and CDR2 is SQIVND (reference sequence). The CDR3 reads CASRPMPGDTGELFF. DNA of the CDR3: TGTGCCAGTAGGCCTATGCCAGGGGACACCGGGGAGCTGTTTTTT.

J is TRBJ2-7 and V is TRBV20-1; no firm D call. The V gene's germline CDR1 is DFQATT and CDR2 SNEGSKA (reference sequence). V was clipped by 1 base and J by 6 bases, with 7 bases between them. The CDR3 runs to 11 residues. DNA of the CDR3: TGCAGTGCTAGAGGGCAGGCCGAGCAGTACTTC. Its protein product is CSARGQAEQYF.

This clonotype was observed many times. In DNA form, the CDR3 reads TGTGCCAGCAGCCTCCGGGACAGGGGCTACAATGAGCAGTTCTTC. The encoded protein is CASSLRDRGYNEQFF. The genes are TRBV9 and TRBJ2-1, with 10 nucleotides matching TRBD1. Trimming removed 4 bases from V and 3 bases from J; junction bases left unmatched: 4. Germline-derived CDR1 and CDR2 are SGDLS and YYNGEE. The CDR3 sequence is 15 residues long.

This clonotype was detected a few times. This rearrangement joins TRBV4-3 to TRBJ2-3; 7 bases line up with TRBD2. The V gene end was trimmed by 2 bases and the J gene end by 1 base; junction bases not matched to a gene: 0. Looked up from germline, CDR1 is LGHNA and CDR2 is YSLEER. The CDR3 has 14 amino acids. The CDR3 coding sequence is TGCGCCAGCAGCCAAACTAGCGGCACAGATACGCAGTATTTT. This sequence encodes CASSQTSGTDTQYF.

This chain joins TRBV6-1 and TRBJ2-1; 10 nucleotides match TRBD1. With V trimmed by 8 bases and J by 5 bases, 12 bases remained unmatched. This CDR3 contains 16 residues. The germline gives CDR1 MNHNS, CDR2 SASEGT. The CDR3 is CASGKTGTGVHNEQFF. CDR3 sequence (DNA): TGTGCCAGCGGAAAAACCGGGACAGGGGTCCACAATGAGCAGTTCTTC.

This clonotype was picked up many times. The chain carries TRBV12-3 or TRBV12-4 and TRBJ1-4; maybe TRBD1 (5 bases). V lost 4 bases and J lost 8, with 11 bases in between. The CDR3 has 13 amino acids. CDR3 sequence: CASSWTPKEKLFF. The CDR3 coding sequence is TGTGCCAGCAGTTGGACACCGAAAGAAAAACTGTTTTTT.

This clonotype turned up a few times. The CDR3: CASSGTGWKKLFF. CDR3 nucleotide sequence: TGCGCCAGCAGTGGGACAGGGTGGAAAAAACTGTTTTTT. This sequence joins TRBV10-2 and TRBJ1-4; 8 nucleotides line up with TRBD1. Germline V gene sequence: CDR1 WSHSY, CDR2 SAAADI. This CDR3 contains 13 residues. The V gene end was trimmed by 4 bases and the J gene end by 9 bases; junction bases not matched to a gene: 4.

The chain couples TRBV6-6 to TRBJ2-3, with 9 bases fitting TRBD1. Germline V gives CDR1 MNHNY, CDR2 SVGAGI (reference sequence). The length of the CDR3 is 14 residues. Trimming removed 6 bases from V and 1 base from J; junction bases left unmatched: 2. The CDR3 sequence: CASSRDRGTDTQYF. CDR3 DNA sequence: TGTGCCAGCAGCCGGGACAGGGGCACAGATACGCAGTATTTT.

This clonotype was counted between two and nine times. The V gene is TRBV28, the J gene TRBJ2-3; D possibly corresponds to TRBD1 (6 bases). Trimming stripped 9 bases from V and 0 bases from J, with 13 bases between. The CDR3 totals 14 residues. Germline CDR1 and CDR2: MDHEN and SYDVKM. The CDR3 region has the DNA TGTGCCAGTAAAACAGGGCTGAGCACAGATACGCAGTATTTT. Amino acids: CASKTGLSTDTQYF.

This clonotype was counted a few times. The genes are TRBV7-9 and TRBJ1-1; no clear D gene. Germline CDR1 and CDR2: SEHNR and FQNEAQ (reference sequence). The CDR3 runs to 15 residues. The V end lost 5 bases, the J end lost 4 bases, and 17 bases lay between the germline ends. In DNA, the CDR3 is TGTGCCAGCAGCCCCGAGGAGGGTGATGGCACTGAAGCTTTCTTT. Translating it yields CASSPEEGDGTEAFF.

The genes are TRBV7-2 and TRBJ2-7; 9 positions agree with TRBD2. The junction had 6 bases not matched to a gene; V was cut back by 1 base and J by 5 bases. The CDR3 runs to 15 residues. Germline V CDR1 and CDR2: SGHTA, FQGNSA. CDR3: CASSLVGSGGHEQYF. The DNA for the CDR3 is TGTGCCAGCAGCTTAGTTGGTAGCGGGGGCCACGAGCAGTACTTC. Supplemented by reference TRBV7-2 and TRBJ2-7, the full variable domain reads GAGVSQSPSNKVTEKGKDVELRCDPISGHTALYWYRQSLGQGLEFLIYFQGNSAPDKSGLPSDRFSAERTGGSVSTLTIQRTQQEDSAVYLCASSLVGSGGHEQYFGPGTRLTVT.

This chain connects TRBV28 to TRBJ2-2; no clear D. V was cut by 3 bases and J by 0 bases, with 8 bases left in between. This CDR3 has 15 amino acids. Germline CDR1 and CDR2: MDHEN and SYDVKM. CDR3 DNA: TGTGCCAGCAGTTTGATCGTCACGAACACCGGGGAGCTGTTTTTT. Protein sequence: CASSLIVTNTGELFF.

The table lists this clonotype with many counts. V and J are TRBV14 and TRBJ2-5; 8 nucleotides align to TRBD1. CDR3 length: 16 amino acids. Germline assignment: CDR1 SGHDN and CDR2 FVKESK. V lost 0 bases to trimming and J lost 4 bases; unmatched junction nucleotides: 7. The chain's CDR3 is CASSQEGSGGLETQYF. For the CDR3, the DNA is TGTGCCAGCAGCCAAGAGGGGTCAGGGGGCCTAGAGACCCAGTACTTC. The entire variable domain, with the rest obtained from reference TRBV14 and TRBJ2-5, is as follows: EAGVTQFPSHSVIEKGQTVTLRCDPISGHDNLYWYRRVMGKEIKFLLHFVKESKQDESGMPNNRFLAERTGGTYSTLKVQPAELEDSGVYFCASSQEGSGGLETQYFGPGTRLLVL.

This clonotype has ten or more counts. The chain recombines TRBV7-9 with TRBJ2-5; the D gene could be TRBD1 or TRBD2 (5 bases each). CDR3 length: 14 residues. The ends were cut back, 6 bases at V and 4 bases at J, with 15 bases in the middle. CDR1 and CDR2 (germline): SEHNR, FQNEAQ (reference sequence). The CDR3 DNA sequence: TGTGCCAGCAGAGCTCCGGGACGGGGAGAGACCCAGTACTTC. It translates to CASRAPGRGETQYF.

This clonotype was seen more than once but under ten times. V is TRBV7-9 and J is TRBJ2-2, with D possibly being TRBD2 (6 bases). Trimming cost V 2 bases and J 7 bases, with 11 bases left between them. Germline-derived CDR1 and CDR2 are SEHNR and FQNEAQ (reference sequence). The CDR3 loop spans 14 amino acids. The CDR3 DNA reads TGTGCCAGCAGCTTATCCATGCGGGGCGGGGAGCTGTTTTTT. Encoded protein: CASSLSMRGGELFF.

In this sample, this clonotype turned up many times. The chain employs TRBV28 and TRBJ1-5; D is ambiguous. V was clipped by 3 bases and J by 3 bases, with 6 bases between them. The CDR3 consists of 13 residues. Germline loops: CDR1 MDHEN, CDR2 SYDVKM. The CDR3 loop is CASSLVSNQPQHF. For the CDR3, the DNA is TGTGCCAGCAGTTTGGTCTCCAATCAGCCCCAGCATTTT.